Listed below are T cell receptor beta chains from one sample, sequenced in a study of breast tumors, draining lymph nodes, adjacent tissues. TCRdb reprocessed the multiplex PCR reads with MiXCR, giving one entry per CDR3 protein. The data hold more than 200,000 distinct CDR3 sequences, with roughly 32% observed a single time. Sequencing input: axillary lymph node tissue. These receptors originate from a female donor with breast cancer. Some clones in this sample may be carry-over from other donors' samples. The CDR3 runs from the conserved cysteine through the conserved F or W. A D gene is named only where the DNA matches it firmly. Clone size is not always given. Where it is, it says once, few, many or a class for expanded clones.

clone size: many; V gene: TRBV12-3/TRBV12-4; D gene: TRBD2; J gene: TRBJ2-2; CDR3 DNA: TGTGCCAGCAGCCCCGGGAGGCCCCCCGGGGAGCTGTTTTTT; CDR3 protein: CASSPGRPPGELFF
clone size: many; V gene: TRBV5-6; D gene: NA; J gene: TRBJ1-2; CDR3 DNA: TGTGCCAGCAGCTTGGCAGATAACTATGGCTACACCTTC; CDR3 protein: CASSLADNYGYTF
clone size: NA; V gene: TRBV5-4; D gene: NA; J gene: TRBJ1-2; CDR3 DNA: TGTGCCAGCAGCTTGTGGTCCGTCGCCGATGGCTACACCTTC; CDR3 protein: CASSLWSVADGYTF
clone size: many; V gene: TRBV2; D gene: TRBD2; J gene: TRBJ2-3; CDR3 DNA: TGTGCCAGCAGTGAAGTACGCGGCGGGAGCTATAGCACAGATACGCAGTATTTT; CDR3 protein: CASSEVRGGSYSTDTQYF
clone size: many; V gene: TRBV2; D gene: NA; J gene: TRBJ2-5; CDR3 DNA: TGTGCCAGCAGGGCCCCACAGGGTCTCCAAGAGACCCAGTACTTC; CDR3 protein: CASRAPQGLQETQYF
clone size: many; V gene: TRBV20-1; D gene: NA; J gene: TRBJ2-3; CDR3 DNA: TGCAGTGCCCCTCCATCTGCGGCCGGCACAGATACGCAGTATTTT; CDR3 protein: CSAPPSAAGTDTQYF
clone size: NA; V gene: TRBV14; D gene: TRBD1; J gene: TRBJ1-6; CDR3 DNA: TGTGCCAGCAGGGGACAGGGGTTTTCACCCCTCCACTTT; CDR3 protein: CASRGQGFSPLHF
clone size: NA; V gene: TRBV20-1; D gene: TRBD1; J gene: TRBJ1-6; CDR3 DNA: TGCAGTGCTCCTACTCCGGGACAGAATAACTCACCCCTCCACTTT; CDR3 protein: CSAPTPGQNNSPLHF
clone size: many; V gene: TRBV20-1; D gene: NA; J gene: TRBJ2-7; CDR3 DNA: TGCAGTGCGGCCCCGCCGCGCGGGATCTACGAGCAGTACTTC; CDR3 protein: CSAAPPRGIYEQYF
clone size: NA; V gene: TRBV12-3/TRBV12-4; D gene: NA; J gene: TRBJ2-6; CDR3 DNA: TGTGCCAGCAGTAGGAGAGGTGGTGCCGGGGCCAACGTCCTGACTTTC; CDR3 protein: CASSRRGGAGANVLTF
clone size: once; V gene: TRBV5-4; D gene: TRBD2; J gene: TRBJ2-3; CDR3 DNA: TGTGCCAGCAGACTGACTAGCGGGAAAGATACGCAGTATTTT; CDR3 protein: CASRLTSGKDTQYF
clone size: many; V gene: TRBV13; D gene: NA; J gene: TRBJ2-3; CDR3 DNA: TGTGCCAGCAGCTTACGGGTGGGAATACCTACACCGACTAGCACAGATACGCAGTATTTT; CDR3 protein: CASSLRVGIPTPTSTDTQYF
clone size: many; V gene: TRBV5-1; D gene: TRBD2; J gene: TRBJ2-5; CDR3 DNA: TGCGCCAGCAGCTTGACGGCTAGCGGGAGGGAAGAGACCCAGTACTTC; CDR3 protein: CASSLTASGREETQYF
clone size: many; V gene: TRBV7-8; D gene: NA; J gene: TRBJ2-3; CDR3 DNA: TGTGCCAGCAGCTTAGTTGCGGCGGGGACAGATACGCAGTATTTT; CDR3 protein: CASSLVAAGTDTQYF
clone size: many; V gene: TRBV11-3; D gene: NA; J gene: TRBJ1-2; CDR3 DNA: TGTGCCAGCAGCTTACGAGCGGACCGTGGCTACACCTTC; CDR3 protein: CASSLRADRGYTF
clone size: NA; V gene: TRBV5-1; D gene: NA; J gene: TRBJ2-1; CDR3 DNA: TGCGCCAGCAGCTCCTTAGCGAGAGGGCCAGCCAATGAGCGGTTCTTC; CDR3 protein: CASSSLARGPANERFF
clone size: many; V gene: TRBV6-5; D gene: TRBD2; J gene: TRBJ2-3; CDR3 DNA: TGTGCCAGCCGAAAGACTAGCGGGAGGACCACAGATACGCAGTATTTT; CDR3 protein: CASRKTSGRTTDTQYF
clone size: many; V gene: TRBV11-3; D gene: TRBD2; J gene: TRBJ2-1; CDR3 DNA: TGTGCCAGCAGCTTCCAGACTAGCGGGATAAGTGAGCAGTTCTTC; CDR3 protein: CASSFQTSGISEQFF
clone size: many; V gene: TRBV6-2/TRBV6-3; D gene: NA; J gene: TRBJ2-3; CDR3 DNA: TGTGCCAGCAGTTACACAGGAACTAGCACAGATACGCAGTATTTT; CDR3 protein: CASSYTGTSTDTQYF
clone size: many; V gene: TRBV28; D gene: NA; J gene: TRBJ2-2; CDR3 DNA: TGTGCCAGCAGCTATATTACCGGGGAGCTGTTTTTT; CDR3 protein: CASSYITGELFF
clone size: NA; V gene: TRBV4-2; D gene: NA; J gene: TRBJ1-5; CDR3 DNA: TGTGCCAGCAGCCAATCGGCTGGCGGACAGCCCCAGCATTTT; CDR3 protein: CASSQSAGGQPQHF
clone size: NA; V gene: TRBV7-8; D gene: TRBD2; J gene: TRBJ2-1; CDR3 DNA: TGTGCCAGCAAAAGACTAGCGGGAGACTACAATGAGCAGTTCTTC; CDR3 protein: CASKRLAGDYNEQFF